This T cell receptor (beta chain) derives from a study of T cell changes during pregnancy in multiple sclerosis. TCRdb's copy holds only in-frame clones and misses some; the assay was immunoSEQ multiplex PCR. The profile shows approximately 100,000 clones, roughly nine tenths of them singletons. The V gene's germline CDR1 is MDHEN and CDR2 SYDVKM. The CDR3 contains 14 residues. V gave up 6 bases and J gave up 3 bases, with 14 bases separating them. This clonotype was obtained from a female donor with multiple sclerosis, enrolled in a pregnancy study. This chain links TRBV28 with TRBJ1-2; no reliable D call. The specimen comprised peripheral blood, sampled after pregnancy. The CDR3 protein is CASSENTLDYGYTF. The CDR3 DNA is TGTGCCAGCAGCGAAAACACCTTGGACTATGGCTACACCTTC.